This T cell receptor (beta chain) was found in a study of CD8 T cells in Susac syndrome. General observations from the study: Regarding the TCR sequencing and HLA analysis, the study admitted that a relatively small number of individuals were involved.

RNA in amounts of roughly 0.5 to 1 ug was reverse transcribed with random hexamers. The amplification used immunoSEQ multiplex PCR on TCR beta CDR3; it spanned 54 Vbeta and 13 Jbeta. TCRdb redid the calling of the immunoSEQ multiplex PCR reads with MiXCR, one entry per CDR3 protein. This table holds 180,000 or so distinct CDR3 sequences, roughly 95% found once. Trimming removed 6 bases from V and 3 bases from J, with 12 bases in between. CDR1 is MDHEN and CDR2 is SYDVKM in the germline V gene. The CDR3 is 13 amino acids. As for this clonotype: Its matching antigen is unknown.

This clonotype was sampled from a human donor with multiple sclerosis. The sample taken for sequencing was CD4+ T cells from PBMCs. J is TRBJ2-7 and V is TRBV28, with D maybe TRBD1 (5 bases). Written as DNA, the CDR3 is TGTGCCAGCAGGGATCCCGACAGCTACGAGCAGTACTTC. Translating it yields CASRDPDSYEQYF.